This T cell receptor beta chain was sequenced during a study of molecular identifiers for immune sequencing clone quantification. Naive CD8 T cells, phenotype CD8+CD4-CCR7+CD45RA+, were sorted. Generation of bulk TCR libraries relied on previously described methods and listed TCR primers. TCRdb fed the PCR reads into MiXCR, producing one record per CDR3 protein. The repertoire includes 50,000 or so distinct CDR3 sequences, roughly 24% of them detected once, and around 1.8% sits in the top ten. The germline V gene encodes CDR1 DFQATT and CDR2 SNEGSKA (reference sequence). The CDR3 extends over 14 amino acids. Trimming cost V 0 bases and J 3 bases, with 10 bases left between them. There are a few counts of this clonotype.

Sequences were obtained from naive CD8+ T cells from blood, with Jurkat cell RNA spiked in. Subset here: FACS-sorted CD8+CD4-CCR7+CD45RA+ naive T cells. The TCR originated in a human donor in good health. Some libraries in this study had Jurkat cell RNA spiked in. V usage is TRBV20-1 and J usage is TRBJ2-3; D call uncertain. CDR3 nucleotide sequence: TGCAGTGCTAGAGATTTCGCAGGAACAGATACGCAGTATTTT. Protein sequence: CSARDFAGTDTQYF.